This T cell receptor beta chain came from a study of blood T cell repertoires in COVID-19. Sequencing used immunoSEQ multiplex PCR; TCRdb keeps in-frame clones, though not all of them. The sample records approximately 230,000 clones, 70% to 90% being singletons. Germline V gene data show CDR1 as SGHNT and CDR2 as YYREEE (reference sequence). V shed 3 bases and J shed 8 bases, with 26 bases lying between them. The CDR3 is 17 amino acids. The TCR was taken from a man aged 18 to 29 with active or convalescent COVID-19. Sequencing was performed on peripheral blood. This sequence joins TRBV5-4 and TRBJ1-2; possible D gene TRBD1, 5 bases. The CDR3 region has the DNA TGTGCCAGCAGCTCCCTGCTGGGGCAGGCACTTAAAGGGGGCTACACCTTC. This encodes CASSSLLGQALKGGYTF. Drawing the rest from reference TRBV5-4 and TRBJ1-2, the complete variable domain is ETGVTQSPTHLIKTRGQQVTLRCSSQSGHNTVSWYQQALGQGPQFIFQYYREEENGRGNFPPRFSGLQFPNYSSELNVNALELDDSALYLCASSSLLGQALKGGYTFGSGTRLTVV.